This entry describes one TCR beta chain. Here the CDR3 omits its conserved ending phenylalanine or tryptophan, so a read error is the likely source. A modified ARM-PCR protocol with three rounds of nested PCR amplified TCRbeta. TCRdb used MiXCR to reprocess the multiplex PCR reads, holding one entry per CDR3 protein. The top ten clones hold roughly 18% of a sample with over 110,000 distinct CDR3 sequences, approximately 72% of them seen once. The source of the sample is a study of tumor and adjacent non-tumor tissue in lung cancer. Across the whole study: Aged about 31 to 80 years, patients included nine to eleven men and a few women with stage I to III disease.

No cell sorting was done before RNA was extracted from the tissue. Germline V CDR1 and CDR2: SGHNT, YENEEA. CDR3 length: 16 residues. The sequenced material came from lung tumor tissue. The chain carries TRBV11-3 and TRBJ2-1; 13 bases align to TRBD2. The TCR was taken from a man between 60 and 70 years old with small cell lung cancer. CDR3 amino acids: CTSSFGLAGAYNEQFL. The CDR3 DNA follows: TGTACCAGCAGCTTTGGACTAGCGGGAGCCTACAATGAGCAGTTCCTC.